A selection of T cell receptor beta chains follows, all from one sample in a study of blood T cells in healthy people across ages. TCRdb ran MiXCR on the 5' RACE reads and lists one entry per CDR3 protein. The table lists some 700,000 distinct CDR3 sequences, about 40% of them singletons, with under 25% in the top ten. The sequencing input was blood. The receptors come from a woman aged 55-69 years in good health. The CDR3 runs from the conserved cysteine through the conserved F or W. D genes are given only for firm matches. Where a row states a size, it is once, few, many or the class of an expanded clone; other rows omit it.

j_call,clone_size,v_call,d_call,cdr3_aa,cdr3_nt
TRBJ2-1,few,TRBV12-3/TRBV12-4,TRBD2,CASSFTGRASYNEQFF,TGTGCCAGCAGTTTCACCGGGAGGGCCTCCTACAATGAGCAGTTCTTC
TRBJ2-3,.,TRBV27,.,CASSPLDVMSTDTQYF,TGTGCCAGCAGTCCCCTGGATGTTATGAGCACAGATACGCAGTATTTT
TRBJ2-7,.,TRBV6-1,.,CASRDMSYEQYF,TGTGCCAGCAGGGATATGTCCTACGAGCAGTACTTC
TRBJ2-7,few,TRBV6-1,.,CASWGYEQYF,TGTGCCAGCTGGGGCTACGAGCAGTACTTC
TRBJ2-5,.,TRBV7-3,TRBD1,CASSLTGGATETQYF,TGTGCCAGCAGCCTGACAGGGGGCGCGACAGAGACCCAGTACTTC
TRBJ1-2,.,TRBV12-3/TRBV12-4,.,CASSLGQSGNYGYTF,TGTGCCAGCAGTTTAGGACAGTCTGGTAACTATGGCTACACCTTC
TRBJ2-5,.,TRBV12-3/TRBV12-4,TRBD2,CASSLDGRAINGQYF,TGTGCCAGTAGTTTGGACGGGAGGGCAATCAATGGGCAGTACTTC
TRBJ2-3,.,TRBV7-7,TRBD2,CASSLGTSGRPDTQYF,TGTGCTAGCAGCTTAGGGACTAGCGGGAGACCAGATACGCAGTATTTT
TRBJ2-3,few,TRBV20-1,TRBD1,CSARDPTGVPDTQYF,TGCAGTGCTAGAGATCCGACAGGGGTCCCAGATACGCAGTATTTT
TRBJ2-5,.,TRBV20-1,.,CSARDVKTGPSPETQYF,TGCAGTGCTAGAGACGTTAAGACGGGCCCCAGCCCCGAGACCCAGTACTTC
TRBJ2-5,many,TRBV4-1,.,CASSQDFAGSDQETQYF,TGCGCCAGCAGCCAAGATTTCGCGGGGTCAGACCAAGAGACCCAGTACTTC
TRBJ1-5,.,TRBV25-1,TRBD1,CASSSLPGQVALGPQPQHF,TGTGCCAGCAGCTCCTTGCCGGGACAGGTGGCTTTAGGGCCTCAGCCCCAGCATTTT
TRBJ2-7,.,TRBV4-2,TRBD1,CASSQEKGTGAYEQYF,TGTGCCAGCAGCCAAGAGAAGGGGACAGGGGCCTACGAGCAGTACTTC
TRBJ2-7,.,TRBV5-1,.,CASTLGPGSSYEQYF,TGCGCCAGCACCTTGGGACCGGGGAGCTCCTACGAGCAGTACTTC
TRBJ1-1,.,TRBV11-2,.,CASSQRAGITEAFF,TGTGCCAGCAGCCAAAGGGCGGGGATCACTGAAGCTTTCTTT
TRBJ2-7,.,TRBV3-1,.,CASGQGSDRYEQYF,TGTGCCAGCGGCCAAGGTTCAGATCGCTACGAGCAGTACTTC
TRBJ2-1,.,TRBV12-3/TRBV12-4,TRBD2,CASEPWREGPYNEQFF,TGTGCCAGCGAACCATGGCGGGAGGGCCCCTACAATGAGCAGTTCTTC
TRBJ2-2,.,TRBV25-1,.,CASAAGSNTGELFF,TGTGCCAGCGCTGCAGGGTCGAACACCGGGGAGCTGTTTTTT
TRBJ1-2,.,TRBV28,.,CASSPRVPGYTF,TGTGCCAGCAGTCCGAGGGTTCCTGGCTACACCTTC